There are a few counts of the clone carrying this T cell receptor beta chain. In the authors' methods: Estimates of nucleated cell counts were drawn from the amplification of reference gene primers. Repertoires were generated with immunoSEQ multiplex PCR, while TCRdb's copy carries only in-frame clones and drops some. That table furnishes V, J and clone size, whereas the DNA furnished D and trimming. The profile shows over 150,000 clones, 70% to 90% of them singletons. The data were taken from a study of blood T cell repertoires in COVID-19. Turning to the study itself: Samples taken during acute and convalescent COVID-19 were collected in the United States, Italy and Spain. The cDNA or gDNA used as material had been derived from T cells, B-cell-depleted T cells, or PBMCs.

This CDR3 has 15 amino acids. In germline, CDR1 is GTSNPN, CDR2 SVGIG (reference sequence). V dropped 1 base and J dropped 0 bases, with 12 bases sitting between them. This receptor was taken from a man in his forties or fifties with acute or convalescent COVID-19. The specimen sequenced was peripheral blood. The J gene is TRBJ1-1, the V gene TRBV30; D not certain. The CDR3 sequence is CAWSGRWQVNTEAFF. DNA for the CDR3: TGTGCCTGGAGTGGTAGGTGGCAGGTGAACACTGAAGCTTTCTTT.